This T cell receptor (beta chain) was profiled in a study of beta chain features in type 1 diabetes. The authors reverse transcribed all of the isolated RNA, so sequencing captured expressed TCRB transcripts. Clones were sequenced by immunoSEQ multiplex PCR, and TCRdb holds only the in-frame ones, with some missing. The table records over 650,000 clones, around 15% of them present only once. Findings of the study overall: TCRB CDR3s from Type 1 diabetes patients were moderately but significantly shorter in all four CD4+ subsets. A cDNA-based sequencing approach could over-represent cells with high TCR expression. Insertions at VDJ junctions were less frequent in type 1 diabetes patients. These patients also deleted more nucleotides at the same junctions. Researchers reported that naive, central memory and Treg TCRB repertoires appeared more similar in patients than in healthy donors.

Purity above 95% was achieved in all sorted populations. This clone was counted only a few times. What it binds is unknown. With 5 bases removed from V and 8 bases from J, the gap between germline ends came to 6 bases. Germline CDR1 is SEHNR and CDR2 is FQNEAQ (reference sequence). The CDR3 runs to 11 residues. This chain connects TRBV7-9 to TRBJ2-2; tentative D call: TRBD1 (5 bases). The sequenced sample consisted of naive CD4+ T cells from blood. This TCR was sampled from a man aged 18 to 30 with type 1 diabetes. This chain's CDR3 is CASSGAGELFF. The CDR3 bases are TGTGCCAGCAGCGGGGCTGGGGAGCTGTTTTTT.